Sequencing of this TCR beta chain was carried out in a study of blood T cell repertoires in COVID-19. Study-wide background: Samples representing acute and convalescent COVID-19 were sourced from the United States, Italy and Spain.

Original analysis: Reference gene primer amplification gave estimated nucleated cell counts. Profiled with immunoSEQ multiplex PCR; TCRdb holds only in-frame clones, not every one. The V and J calls and clone size are taken from that table; D and trimming were inferred from the DNA. The table lists some 230,000 clones, 70% to 90% of them singletons, with 2.9% in the top ten. The ends lost 4 bases at V and 0 bases at J; junction bases unmatched: 6. CDR1 is LGHDT and CDR2 is YNNKEL in the germline V gene (reference sequence). The CDR3 extends over 16 amino acids. The sequence was obtained from a man between 50 and 59 years old who had recovered from COVID-19. The sequencing input was peripheral blood. The chain uses TRBV3-1 (or the pseudogene TRBV3-2) and TRBJ1-3; 7 nucleotides match TRBD1. CDR3 in DNA: TGTGCCAGCAGCCGCGTGGACAGGTCCTCTGGAAACACCATATATTTT. Translation gives CASSRVDRSSGNTIYF.